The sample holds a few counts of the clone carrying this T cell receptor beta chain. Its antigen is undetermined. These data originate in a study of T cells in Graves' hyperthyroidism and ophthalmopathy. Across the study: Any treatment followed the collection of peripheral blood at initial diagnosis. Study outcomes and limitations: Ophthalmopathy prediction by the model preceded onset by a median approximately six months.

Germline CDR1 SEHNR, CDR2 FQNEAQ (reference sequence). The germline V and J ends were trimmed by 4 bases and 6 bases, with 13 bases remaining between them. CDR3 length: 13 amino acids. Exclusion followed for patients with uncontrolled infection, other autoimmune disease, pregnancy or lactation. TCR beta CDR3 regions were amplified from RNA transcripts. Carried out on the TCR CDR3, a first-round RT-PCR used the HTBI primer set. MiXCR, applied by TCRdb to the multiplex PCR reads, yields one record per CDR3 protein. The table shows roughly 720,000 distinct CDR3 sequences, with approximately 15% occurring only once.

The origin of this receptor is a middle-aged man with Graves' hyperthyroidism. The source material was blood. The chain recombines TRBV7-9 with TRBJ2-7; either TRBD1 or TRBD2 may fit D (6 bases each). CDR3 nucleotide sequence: TGTGCCAGCAGCTGGGGGGCTGCTGGCGAGCAGTACTTC. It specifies CASSWGAAGEQYF.